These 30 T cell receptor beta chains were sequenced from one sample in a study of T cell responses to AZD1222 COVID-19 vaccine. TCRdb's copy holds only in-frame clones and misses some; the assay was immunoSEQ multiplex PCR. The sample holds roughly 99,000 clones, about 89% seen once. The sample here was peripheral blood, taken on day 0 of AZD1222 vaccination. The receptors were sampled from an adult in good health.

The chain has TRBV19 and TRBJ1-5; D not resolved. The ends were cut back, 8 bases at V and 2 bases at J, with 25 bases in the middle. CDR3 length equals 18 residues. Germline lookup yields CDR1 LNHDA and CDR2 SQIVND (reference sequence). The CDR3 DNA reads TGTGCCAGTGTAGGTGATGGCAGGCCTTACGCAGGCAATCAGCCCCAGCATTTT. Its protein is CASVGDGRPYAGNQPQHF.

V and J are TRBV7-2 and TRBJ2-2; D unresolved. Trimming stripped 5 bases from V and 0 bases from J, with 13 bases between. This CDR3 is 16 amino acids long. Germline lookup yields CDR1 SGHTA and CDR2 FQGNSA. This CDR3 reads CASSLRQVANTGELFF. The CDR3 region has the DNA TGTGCCAGCAGCCTCCGTCAAGTCGCGAACACCGGGGAGCTGTTTTTT.

As DNA, the CDR3 is TGTGCCAGCAGCAAATGCAGACTAGCGGGAGGGGGTTACAATGAGCAGTTCTTC. Its protein product is CASSKCRLAGGGYNEQFF. The J gene is TRBJ2-1, the V gene TRBV21-1; the DNA was not compared with TRBD2, the D call given in the table. TRBV21-1 is labeled a pseudogene. The CDR3 is 18 amino acids.

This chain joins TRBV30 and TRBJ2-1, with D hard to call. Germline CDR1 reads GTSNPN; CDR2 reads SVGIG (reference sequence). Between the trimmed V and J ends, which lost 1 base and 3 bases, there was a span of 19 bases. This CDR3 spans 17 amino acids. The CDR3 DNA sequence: TGTGCCTGGAGTGAAGGGCGATCCAGCCTGCACTACAATGAGCAGTTCTTC. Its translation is CAWSEGRSSLHYNEQFF.

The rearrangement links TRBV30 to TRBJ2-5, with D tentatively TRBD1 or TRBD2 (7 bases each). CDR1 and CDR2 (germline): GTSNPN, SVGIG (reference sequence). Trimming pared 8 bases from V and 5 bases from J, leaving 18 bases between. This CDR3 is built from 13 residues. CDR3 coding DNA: TGTGCCAGCACCAGGGGGGGGACGGAGACCCAGTACTTC. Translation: CASTRGGTETQYF.

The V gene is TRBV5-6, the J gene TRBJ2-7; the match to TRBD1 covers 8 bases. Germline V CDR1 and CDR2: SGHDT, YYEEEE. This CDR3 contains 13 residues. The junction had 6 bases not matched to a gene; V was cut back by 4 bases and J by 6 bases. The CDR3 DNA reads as TGTGCCAGCAGCATCCCAACAGGGGGCGAGCAGTACTTC. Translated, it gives CASSIPTGGEQYF.

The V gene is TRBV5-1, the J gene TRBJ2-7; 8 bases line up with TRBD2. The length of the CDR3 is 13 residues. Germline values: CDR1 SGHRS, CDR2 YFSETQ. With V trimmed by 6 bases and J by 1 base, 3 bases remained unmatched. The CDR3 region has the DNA TGCGCCAGCACGCTAGCGGGTTCCTACGAGCAGTACTTC. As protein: CASTLAGSYEQYF.

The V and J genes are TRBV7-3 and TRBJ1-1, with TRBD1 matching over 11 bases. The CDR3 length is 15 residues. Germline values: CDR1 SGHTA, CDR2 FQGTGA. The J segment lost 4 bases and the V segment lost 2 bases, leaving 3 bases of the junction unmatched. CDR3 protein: CASSLRTGGGTEAFF. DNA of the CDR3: TGTGCCAGCAGCTTACGGACAGGGGGCGGCACTGAAGCTTTCTTT.

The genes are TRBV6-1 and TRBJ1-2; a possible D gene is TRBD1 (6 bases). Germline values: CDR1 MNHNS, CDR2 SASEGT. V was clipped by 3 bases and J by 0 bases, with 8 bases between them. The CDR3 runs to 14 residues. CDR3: CASSEWDTNYGYTF. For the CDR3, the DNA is TGTGCCAGCAGTGAGTGGGACACTAACTATGGCTACACCTTC.

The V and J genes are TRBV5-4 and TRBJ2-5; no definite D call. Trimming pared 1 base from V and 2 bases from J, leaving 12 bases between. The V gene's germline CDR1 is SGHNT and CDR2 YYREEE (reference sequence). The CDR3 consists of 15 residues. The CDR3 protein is CASSLRLPKQETQYF. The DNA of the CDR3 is TGTGCCAGCAGCTTGCGGCTGCCGAAACAAGAGACCCAGTACTTC.

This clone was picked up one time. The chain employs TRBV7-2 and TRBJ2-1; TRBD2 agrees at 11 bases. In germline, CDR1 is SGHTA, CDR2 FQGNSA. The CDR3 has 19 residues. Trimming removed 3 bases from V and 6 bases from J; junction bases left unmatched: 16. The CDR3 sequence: CASSFRGIRLAGGGNEQFF. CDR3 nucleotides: TGTGCCAGCAGCTTTAGAGGTATTCGTCTAGCGGGAGGCGGCAATGAGCAGTTCTTC. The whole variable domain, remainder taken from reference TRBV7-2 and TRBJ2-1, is GAGVSQSPSNKVTEKGKDVELRCDPISGHTALYWYRQSLGQGLEFLIYFQGNSAPDKSGLPSDRFSAERTGGSVSTLTIQRTQQEDSAVYLCASSFRGIRLAGGGNEQFFGPGTRLTVL.

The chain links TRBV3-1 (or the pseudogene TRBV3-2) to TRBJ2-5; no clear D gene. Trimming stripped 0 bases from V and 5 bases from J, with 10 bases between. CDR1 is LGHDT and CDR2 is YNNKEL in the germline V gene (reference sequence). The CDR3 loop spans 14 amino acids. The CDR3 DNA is TGTGCCAGCAGCCAAGAAGGGATGGGCGAGACCCAGTACTTC. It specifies CASSQEGMGETQYF.

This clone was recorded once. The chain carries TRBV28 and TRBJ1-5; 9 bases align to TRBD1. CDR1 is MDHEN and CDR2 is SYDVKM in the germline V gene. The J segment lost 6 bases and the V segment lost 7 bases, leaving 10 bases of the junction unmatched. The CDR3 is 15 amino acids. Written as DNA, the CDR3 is TGTGCCAGCAACCTGGGACAGGGCTTTAGTCAGCCCCAGCATTTT. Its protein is CASNLGQGFSQPQHF. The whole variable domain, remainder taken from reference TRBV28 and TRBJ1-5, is DVKVTQSSRYLVKRTGEKVFLECVQDMDHENMFWYRQDPGLGLRLIYFSYDVKMKEKGDIPEGYSVSREKKERFSLILESASTNQTSMYLCASNLGQGFSQPQHFGDGTRLSIL.

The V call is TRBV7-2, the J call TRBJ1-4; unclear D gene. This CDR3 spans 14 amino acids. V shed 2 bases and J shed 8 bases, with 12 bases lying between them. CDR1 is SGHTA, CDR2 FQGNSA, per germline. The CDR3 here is CASSLLAGNEKLFF. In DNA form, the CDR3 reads TGTGCCAGCAGCTTACTTGCGGGGAACGAAAAACTGTTTTTT. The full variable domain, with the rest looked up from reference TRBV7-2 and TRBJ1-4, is GAGVSQSPSNKVTEKGKDVELRCDPISGHTALYWYRQSLGQGLEFLIYFQGNSAPDKSGLPSDRFSAERTGGSVSTLTIQRTQQEDSAVYLCASSLLAGNEKLFFGSGTQLSVL.

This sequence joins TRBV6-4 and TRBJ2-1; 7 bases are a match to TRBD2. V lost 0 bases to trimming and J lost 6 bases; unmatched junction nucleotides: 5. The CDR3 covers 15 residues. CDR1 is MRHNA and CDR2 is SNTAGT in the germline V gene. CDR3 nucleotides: TGTGCCAGCAGTGACTCCAGCGGGACTCCCAATGAGCAGTTCTTC. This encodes CASSDSSGTPNEQFF.

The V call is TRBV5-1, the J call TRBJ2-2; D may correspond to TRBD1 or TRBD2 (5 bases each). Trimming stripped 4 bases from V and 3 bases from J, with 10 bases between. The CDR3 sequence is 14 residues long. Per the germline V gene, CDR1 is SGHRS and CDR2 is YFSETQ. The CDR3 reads CASSTGTYTGELFF. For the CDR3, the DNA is TGCGCCAGCAGCACGGGGACCTACACCGGGGAGCTGTTTTTT.

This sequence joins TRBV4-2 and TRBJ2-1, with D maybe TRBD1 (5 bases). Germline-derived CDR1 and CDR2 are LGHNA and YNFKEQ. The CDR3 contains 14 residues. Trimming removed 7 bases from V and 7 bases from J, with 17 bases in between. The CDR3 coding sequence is TGTGCCAGCAACCCCCTTGGGGCTAGAAATGAGCAGTTCTTC. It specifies CASNPLGARNEQFF.

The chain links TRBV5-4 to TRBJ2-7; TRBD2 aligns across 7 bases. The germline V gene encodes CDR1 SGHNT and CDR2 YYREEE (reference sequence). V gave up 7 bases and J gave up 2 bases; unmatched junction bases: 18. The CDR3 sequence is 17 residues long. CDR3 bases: TGTGCCAGCGCCCCCGGACTCGTCGGCGGGAGTACCTACGAGCAGTACTTC. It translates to CASAPGLVGGSTYEQYF.

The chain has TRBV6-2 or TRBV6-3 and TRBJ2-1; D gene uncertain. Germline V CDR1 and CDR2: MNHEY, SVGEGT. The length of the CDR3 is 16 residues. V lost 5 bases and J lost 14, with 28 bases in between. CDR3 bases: TGTGCCAGCAGTCGCAGAGGTGCGGACCACCAGGACCACAAGTTCTTC. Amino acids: CASSRRGADHQDHKFF.

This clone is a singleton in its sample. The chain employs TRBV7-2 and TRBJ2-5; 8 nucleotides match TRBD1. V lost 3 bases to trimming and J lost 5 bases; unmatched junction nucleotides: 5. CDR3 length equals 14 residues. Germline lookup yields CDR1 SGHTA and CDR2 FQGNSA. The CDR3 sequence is CASSFQGASETQYF. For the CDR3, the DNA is TGTGCCAGCAGCTTTCAGGGGGCCTCGGAGACCCAGTACTTC.

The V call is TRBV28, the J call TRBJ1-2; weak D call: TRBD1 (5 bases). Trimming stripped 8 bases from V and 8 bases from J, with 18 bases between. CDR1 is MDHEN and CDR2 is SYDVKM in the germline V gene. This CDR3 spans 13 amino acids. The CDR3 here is CASGQDTGQGYTF. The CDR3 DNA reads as TGTGCCAGCGGACAAGACACCGGGCAGGGCTACACCTTC.

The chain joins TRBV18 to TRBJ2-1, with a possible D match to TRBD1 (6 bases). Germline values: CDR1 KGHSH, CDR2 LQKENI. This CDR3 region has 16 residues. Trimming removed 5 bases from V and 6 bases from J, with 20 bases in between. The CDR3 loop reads CASSSLRDMGFNEQFF. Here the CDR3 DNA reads TGTGCCAGCTCATCCCTCCGGGACATGGGGTTCAATGAGCAGTTCTTC.

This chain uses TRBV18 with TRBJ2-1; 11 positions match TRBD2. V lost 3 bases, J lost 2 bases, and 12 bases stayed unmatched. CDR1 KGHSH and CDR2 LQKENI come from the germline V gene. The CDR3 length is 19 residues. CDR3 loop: CASSPTLAGAYRTYNEQFF. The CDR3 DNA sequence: TGTGCCAGCTCACCCACACTAGCGGGAGCGTATCGGACCTACAATGAGCAGTTCTTC.

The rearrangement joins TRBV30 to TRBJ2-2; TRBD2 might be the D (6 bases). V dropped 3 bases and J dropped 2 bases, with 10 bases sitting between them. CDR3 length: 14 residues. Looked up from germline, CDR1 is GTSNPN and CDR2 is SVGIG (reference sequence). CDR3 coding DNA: TGTGCCTGGAGGCGGGGTCCTAACACCGGGGAGCTGTTTTTT. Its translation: CAWRRGPNTGELFF.

The CDR3 loop reads CASSLSGGNGEQYF. CDR3 DNA sequence: TGTGCCAGCAGCTTAAGTGGAGGGAATGGCGAGCAGTACTTC. The gene calls are TRBV7-9 and TRBJ2-7, with D possibly being TRBD2 (6 bases). This CDR3 contains 14 residues. The V end lost 2 bases, the J end lost 6 bases, and 14 bases lay between the germline ends. Germline CDR1 SEHNR, CDR2 FQNEAQ (reference sequence).

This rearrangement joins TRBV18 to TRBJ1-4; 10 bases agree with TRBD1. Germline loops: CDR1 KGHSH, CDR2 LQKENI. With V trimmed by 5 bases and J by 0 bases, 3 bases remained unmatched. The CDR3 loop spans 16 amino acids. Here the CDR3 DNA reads TGTGCCAGCTCAACCGGACAGGGGGCAACTAATGAAAAACTGTTTTTT. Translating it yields CASSTGQGATNEKLFF.

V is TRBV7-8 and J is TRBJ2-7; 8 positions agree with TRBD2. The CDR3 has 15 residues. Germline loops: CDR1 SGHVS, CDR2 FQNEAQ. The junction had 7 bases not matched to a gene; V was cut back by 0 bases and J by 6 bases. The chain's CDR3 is CASSLATGGFSEQYF. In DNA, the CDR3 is TGTGCCAGCAGCTTAGCTACGGGAGGGTTCTCCGAGCAGTACTTC.

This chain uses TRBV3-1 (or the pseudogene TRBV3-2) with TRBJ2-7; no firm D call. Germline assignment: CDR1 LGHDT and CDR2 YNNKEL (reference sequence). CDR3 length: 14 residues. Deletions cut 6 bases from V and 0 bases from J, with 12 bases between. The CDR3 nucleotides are TGTGCCAGCAGTCTCACACCGAGCTCCTACGAGCAGTACTTC. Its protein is CASSLTPSSYEQYF.

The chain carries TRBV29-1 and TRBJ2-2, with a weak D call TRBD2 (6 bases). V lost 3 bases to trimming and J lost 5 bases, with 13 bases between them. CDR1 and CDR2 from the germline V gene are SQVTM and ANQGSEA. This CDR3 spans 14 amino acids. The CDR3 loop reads CSVEGVTRTGELFF. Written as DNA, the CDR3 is TGCAGCGTTGAGGGAGTGACTAGGACCGGGGAGCTGTTTTTT.

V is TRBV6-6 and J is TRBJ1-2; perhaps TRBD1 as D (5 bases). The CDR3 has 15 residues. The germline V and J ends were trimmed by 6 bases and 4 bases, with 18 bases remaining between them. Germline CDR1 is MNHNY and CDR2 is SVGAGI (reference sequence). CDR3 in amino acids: CASSLSLDRSYGYTF. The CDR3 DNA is TGTGCCAGCAGCCTTTCCTTAGACAGAAGCTATGGCTACACCTTC.